One and the same sample provided the 10 T cell receptor beta chains below, sequenced in a study of human T cells and chemical hapten exposure. Stated time point: patch test 2, 6 weeks after DPC sensitization. Treatment reported: therapeutic diphenylcyclopropenone sensitization with weekly scalp DPC. One entry per CDR3 protein results from TCRdb running MiXCR on the RACE reads. The sample shows 35,000 to 45,000 distinct CDR3 sequences, about 9.8% of them seen only once. This specimen consisted of whole blood, obtained in connection with sensitization to the hapten diphenylcyclopropenone (DPC). The receptors here all came from a woman aged 40 to 50 with alopecia areata. Some clones in this sample may be carry-over from other donors' samples.

There are many counts of this clonotype. The chain carries TRBV7-3 and TRBJ2-1; TRBD2 matches at 15 bases. Unmatched junction bases numbered 7, after V lost 5 bases and J lost 8 bases. The CDR3 loop spans 16 amino acids. In germline, CDR1 is SGHTA, CDR2 FQGTGA. This chain's CDR3 is CASSLRTSGGAYEQFF. The DNA of the CDR3 is TGTGCCAGCAGCCTACGGACTAGCGGGGGGGCCTATGAGCAGTTCTTC.

This clonotype was picked up many times. The genes are TRBV5-1 and TRBJ1-4; no clear D gene. The V and J ends lost 6 bases and 0 bases respectively, with 12 bases between them. Germline V gene lookup returns CDR1 SGHRS and CDR2 YFSETQ. CDR3 size: 15 residues. The CDR3 loop is CASTMTGATNEKLFF. The CDR3 region has the DNA TGCGCCAGCACCATGACGGGAGCAACTAATGAAAAACTGTTTTTT.

The CDR3 spells CASSFSRGTEAFF. The DNA for the CDR3 is TGTGCCAGCAGTTTCTCCAGGGGTACTGAAGCTTTCTTT. The chain combines TRBV27 with TRBJ1-1, with D maybe TRBD1 (6 bases). The CDR3 covers 13 residues. Germline CDR1 is MNHEY and CDR2 is SMNVEV (reference sequence). Trimming cost V 3 bases and J 5 bases, with 10 bases left between them.

By share, this clonotype ranks as medium-sized. This rearrangement joins TRBV6-4 to TRBJ1-6, with 8 bases aligning to TRBD1. The CDR3 totals 14 residues. V dropped 3 bases and J dropped 5; count of bases not matched to a gene: 0. Germline V gene sequence: CDR1 MRHNA, CDR2 SNTAGT. This chain's CDR3 is CASSEDRDNSPLHF. DNA of the CDR3: TGTGCCAGCAGTGAGGACAGGGATAATTCACCCCTCCACTTT.

J is TRBJ1-1 and V is TRBV4-1, with TRBD1 as a possible D gene (6 bases). Germline V gene lookup returns CDR1 MGHRA and CDR2 YSYEKL. Between the trimmed V and J ends, which lost 0 bases and 7 bases, there was a span of 6 bases. The CDR3 spans 12 residues. The CDR3 sequence is CASSQEDSEAFF. In DNA, the CDR3 is TGCGCCAGCAGCCAAGAGGACAGTGAAGCTTTCTTT.

This clonotype has a count of ten or more. J is TRBJ1-1 and V is TRBV7-6; maybe TRBD1 (5 bases). This CDR3 region has 15 residues. The V end was cut by 5 bases, the J end by 5 bases, with 18 bases between. From germline, CDR1 is SGHVS and CDR2 FNYEAQ. The CDR3 region is CASSPSLGDGTEAFF. The CDR3, as DNA: TGTGCCAGCAGCCCGTCTTTAGGGGATGGGACTGAAGCTTTCTTT.

This clonotype turned up a few times. The chain employs TRBV18 and TRBJ2-3; TRBD2 aligns across 8 bases. The CDR3 runs 16 residues. Trimming cost V 2 bases and J 2 bases; bases outside gene matches: 6. Germline assignment: CDR1 KGHSH and CDR2 LQKENI. Here the CDR3 reads CASSPEAGGTTDTQYF. The CDR3 nucleotides are TGTGCCAGCTCACCAGAGGCGGGGGGCACCACAGATACGCAGTATTTT.

This clonotype was recorded many times. CDR3 sequence (DNA): TGTGCCGAGGGGGAAACCTATAATTCACCCCTCCACTTT. Its translation is CAEGETYNSPLHF. The chain is built from TRBV30 and TRBJ1-6, with D perhaps TRBD1 (6 bases). The CDR3 extends over 13 amino acids. The germline V gene has CDR1 GTSNPN and CDR2 SVGIG (reference sequence). V was clipped by 8 bases and J by 2 bases, with 10 bases between them.

This clonotype was recorded many times. The chain couples TRBV5-1 to TRBJ2-3, with TRBD2 matching over 10 bases. V was clipped by 3 bases and J by 6 bases; unmatched bases: 13. The CDR3 totals 17 residues. The germline gives CDR1 SGHRS, CDR2 YFSETQ. DNA of the CDR3: TGCGCCAGCAGCTGGGGCTATAGCGGGGGGCCATACGATACGCAGTATTTT. It encodes CASSWGYSGGPYDTQYF.

This clonotype was detected only a few times. The CDR3 DNA reads TGTGCCAGCAGCCACGAGGGTTTCTCCTACGAGCAGTACTTC. Translation gives CASSHEGFSYEQYF. The gene calls are TRBV9 and TRBJ2-7, with D perhaps matching TRBD2 (5 bases). The CDR3 has 14 residues. Germline CDR1 is SGDLS and CDR2 is YYNGEE. Trimming removed 4 bases from V and 0 bases from J, with 11 bases in between.